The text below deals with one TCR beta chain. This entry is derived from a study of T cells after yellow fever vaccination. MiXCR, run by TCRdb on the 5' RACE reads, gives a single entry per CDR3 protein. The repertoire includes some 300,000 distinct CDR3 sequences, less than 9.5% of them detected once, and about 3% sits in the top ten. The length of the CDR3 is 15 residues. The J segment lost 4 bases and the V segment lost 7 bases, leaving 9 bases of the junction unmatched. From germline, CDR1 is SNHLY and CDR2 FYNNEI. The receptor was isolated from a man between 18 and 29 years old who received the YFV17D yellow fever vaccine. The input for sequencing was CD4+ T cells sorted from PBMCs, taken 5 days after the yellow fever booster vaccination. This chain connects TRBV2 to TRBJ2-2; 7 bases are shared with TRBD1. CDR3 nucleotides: TGTGCCAGCAAACGTTTCACAGGGGCCACCGGGGAGCTGTTTTTT. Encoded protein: CASKRFTGATGELFF.